This T cell receptor (beta chain) was recovered during a study of shared clonotypes between healthy human individuals. CD45RO-negative, CCR7-positively selected cells formed the naive CD8 fraction, excluding terminally differentiated effector memory CD45RA+ cells. As handled by the study authors: ImmunoSEQ sequences covered only the junction and lacked quality scores; filtering therefore differed. This table comes from immunoSEQ multiplex PCR, and its TCRdb copy is limited to in-frame clones, with some not included. For V, J and clone size, that table is used; D and trimming come from the DNA. The table shows 1.5 million to 2.5 million clones, with approximately 94% occurring only once. Findings of the study overall: Only a few donors were included, so the genetic and exposure-history diversity represented was limited. Memory subsets generally showed smaller estimated richness than naive subsets did. Blood alone was sampled, and tissue repertoires likely differ.

Of note for this clone: Its target is not known.

Looked up from germline, CDR1 is MNHNS and CDR2 is SASEGT. The CDR3 is made up of 15 amino acids. The V end was cut by 5 bases, the J end by 3 bases, with 16 bases between. The clonotype was recovered from a man between 18 and 35 years old in good health. The chain carries TRBV6-1 and TRBJ1-1; TRBD1 is a possible D gene (5 bases). The material sequenced was naive CD8+ T cells sorted from blood. The CDR3 nucleotides read TGTGCCAGCAGTTGGGGGACGGACGGGTACACTGAAGCTTTCTTT. Protein product: CASSWGTDGYTEAFF.